Listed below are T cell receptor beta chains from one sample, sequenced in a study of early T cells in non-severe SARS-CoV-2 infection. One entry per CDR3 protein, called by TCRdb with MiXCR from the 5' RACE reads. The sample contains around 84,000 distinct CDR3 sequences, 12% of which appear only once. The sample taken for sequencing was whole blood. The receptors here all came from an adult who was a healthcare worker with PCR-confirmed SARS-CoV-2 infection or an uninfected control (not recorded which). CDR3s include the opening cysteine and the closing phenylalanine or tryptophan. The order of the fields is CDR3 DNA, CDR3 protein, clone size, V gene, D gene, J gene. D genes are given only for firm matches. Size is omitted from some rows. Given values are once, few, many or a class for expanded clones.

TGTGCCATCAGTGTCAAAATGAACACTGAAGCTTTCTTT CAISVKMNTEAFF many TRBV10-3 . TRBJ1-1
TGTGCCAGTAGTATGAGGGCCGGGAGCTCCTACAATGAGCAGTTCTTC CASSMRAGSSYNEQFF . TRBV19 . TRBJ2-1
TGCGCCAGCAAGAAGGGGGACTCCTACAATGAGCAGTTCTTC CASKKGDSYNEQFF . TRBV5-1 . TRBJ2-1
TGTGCCAGCAGCTTAGAGAGTACCCTCTATGGCTACACCTTC CASSLESTLYGYTF . TRBV11-1 . TRBJ1-2
TGCAGCCCTAAAAAGCCCCCAGATACGCAGTATTTT CSPKKPPDTQYF many TRBV29-1 . TRBJ2-3
TGCAGCGTTGATCCAGCGGGGCCGGACAATGAGCAGTTCTTC CSVDPAGPDNEQFF . TRBV29-1 TRBD2 TRBJ2-1
TGTGCCAGCAGCCGGGGGGGGAACTCCTACGAGCAGTACTTC CASSRGGNSYEQYF many TRBV12-3/TRBV12-4 TRBD2 TRBJ2-7
TGTGCCAGCAGTTATATAGAGAGTGAGCAGTTCTTC CASSYIESEQFF many TRBV27 . TRBJ2-1
TGCGCCAGCAGCTTGGCCCGGGACAGGGGGAACACTGAAGCTTTCTTT CASSLARDRGNTEAFF few TRBV5-1 TRBD1 TRBJ1-1
TGTGCCAGCAGTAACCCCTTCGAGGCCACTGAAGCTTTCTTT CASSNPFEATEAFF few TRBV6-6 . TRBJ1-1
TGTGCCAGCTCACCCTTAGCGCCTCCGAACACTGAAGCTTTCTTT CASSPLAPPNTEAFF few TRBV18 . TRBJ1-1
TGCGCCAGCAGTGGCCCTGGGACAAACTCCTATAATTCACCCCTCCACTTT CASSGPGTNSYNSPLHF many TRBV10-1 . TRBJ1-6
TGCAGTGCTAGTGGTGACGGGAACACTGAAGCTTTCTTT CSASGDGNTEAFF . TRBV20-1 . TRBJ1-1
TGTGCCACCAGTGATTTGTCTAGCAATCAGCCCCAGCATTTT CATSDLSSNQPQHF many TRBV24-1 . TRBJ1-5
TGTGCCAGCAGCTTGGATGGGAGTTGGACCTACGAGCAGTACTTC CASSLDGSWTYEQYF many TRBV5-5 . TRBJ2-7
TGCAGCGTTGAAGAGGGGGCCGGTGGGAATTCACCCCTCCACTTT CSVEEGAGGNSPLHF . TRBV29-1 . TRBJ1-6
TGCAGCGTCGTCACGGGTATCAGGCCCGGCTACACCTTC CSVVTGIRPGYTF few TRBV29-1 . TRBJ1-2
TGTGCCAGTAGTACCGACAGGGGCACTGAAGCTTTCTTT CASSTDRGTEAFF few TRBV19 TRBD1 TRBJ1-1
TGTGCCAGCAGTTACTCGATTCTATATCAGCCCCAGCATTTT CASSYSILYQPQHF few TRBV6-5 . TRBJ1-5
TGTGCCATCAGCTTCCCCGGCCGGGACAGGGGTCTAGATACGCAGTATTTT CAISFPGRDRGLDTQYF many TRBV10-3 TRBD1 TRBJ2-3
TGCGCCAGCAGCTTGGTGGACAATGAGCAGTTCTTC CASSLVDNEQFF few TRBV5-1 . TRBJ2-1
TGTGCCATCGGGGAACAGGGGACAGATACGCAGTATTTT CAIGEQGTDTQYF many TRBV10-3 TRBD1 TRBJ2-3
TGTGCCATCAGCGGGACTAGCGGGGGCTCCTACGAGCAGTACTTC CAISGTSGGSYEQYF many TRBV10-3 TRBD2 TRBJ2-7
TGTGCCATCAGTGAGTCAGCAGGCCCTGGCTACACCTTC CAISESAGPGYTF many TRBV10-3 . TRBJ1-2
TGTGCCAGCAGCTTGGGGACAGCAACGAACACCGGGGAGCTGTTTTTT CASSLGTATNTGELFF . TRBV7-6 TRBD1 TRBJ2-2
TGTGCCAGCAGCAACGGAGGTCGTTCAAACACTGAAGCTTTCTTT CASSNGGRSNTEAFF . TRBV7-9 . TRBJ1-1
TGTGCCAGTAGCTCTGGGACTAGTCGGAATGAGCAGTTCTTC CASSSGTSRNEQFF many TRBV19 TRBD2 TRBJ2-1
TGTGCCAGCTCACCACCAACAGTAAACGAGCAGTACTTC CASSPPTVNEQYF few TRBV18 . TRBJ2-7
TGTGCCAGCAGCGTAGCGGGGGGAAAAGATACGCAGTATTTT CASSVAGGKDTQYF many TRBV9 TRBD2 TRBJ2-3
TGCAGTGCCGTGGACGGGCATTGGACCAATGAGCAGTTCTTC CSAVDGHWTNEQFF . TRBV20-1 . TRBJ2-1
TGCAGTGCCACCCCCGGGACAGCCTATCCCTACGAGCAGTACTTC CSATPGTAYPYEQYF . TRBV20-1 TRBD1 TRBJ2-7
TGTGCCTGGGGTGGGAATACGCAGTATTTT CAWGGNTQYF . TRBV30 . TRBJ2-3
TGTGCCAGCAGCCCGGACAGCCCCTATGGCTACACCTTC CASSPDSPYGYTF . TRBV5-4 . TRBJ1-2
TGTGCCAGCTGTTTACCCTCAGAGGGGGCAAGGGAGACCCAGTACTTC CASCLPSEGARETQYF . TRBV27 TRBD1 TRBJ2-5
TGTGCCAGCAGCCAAGCAGGGGCCACTGAAGCTTTCTTT CASSQAGATEAFF many TRBV3-1 . TRBJ1-1
TGTGCCAGCAGCTTACATGGGGACGGCTACAATGAGCAGTTCTTC CASSLHGDGYNEQFF many TRBV7-9 . TRBJ2-1
TGTGCCAGCAGCCTCAGTAGGTCGGCCCGGATTAGTGAGACCCAGTACTTC CASSLSRSARISETQYF many TRBV14 . TRBJ2-5
TGTGCCAGCAGTTCCGCTAGCGCCACTTACAATGAGCAGTTCTTC CASSSASATYNEQFF few TRBV28 . TRBJ2-1
TGTGCCAGCAGTCAAAACAGGGGCACCTCTGGAAACACCATATATTTT CASSQNRGTSGNTIYF . TRBV6-5 TRBD1 TRBJ1-3
TGTGCCAGCAGCCTTAAACCGGGACAGAACTACGAGCAGTACTTC CASSLKPGQNYEQYF . TRBV7-6 TRBD1 TRBJ2-7
TGTGCCAGCCGTTTTACAGTTCTTAGGTCCTATAATTCACCCCTCCACTTT CASRFTVLRSYNSPLHF few TRBV27 . TRBJ1-6